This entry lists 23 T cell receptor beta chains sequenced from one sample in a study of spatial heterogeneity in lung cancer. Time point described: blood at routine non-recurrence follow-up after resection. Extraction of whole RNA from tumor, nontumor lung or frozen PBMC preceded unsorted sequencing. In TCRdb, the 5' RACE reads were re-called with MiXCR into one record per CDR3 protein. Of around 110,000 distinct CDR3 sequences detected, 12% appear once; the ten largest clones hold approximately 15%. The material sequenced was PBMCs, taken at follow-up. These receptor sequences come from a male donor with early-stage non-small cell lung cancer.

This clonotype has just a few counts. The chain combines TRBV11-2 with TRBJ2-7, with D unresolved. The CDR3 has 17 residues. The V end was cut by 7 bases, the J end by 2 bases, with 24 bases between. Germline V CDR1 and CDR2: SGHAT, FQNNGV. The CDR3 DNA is TGTGCCAGCACCTCGAGGTCTACTACCACAATTACCTACGAGCAGTACTTC. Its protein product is CASTSRSTTTITYEQYF.

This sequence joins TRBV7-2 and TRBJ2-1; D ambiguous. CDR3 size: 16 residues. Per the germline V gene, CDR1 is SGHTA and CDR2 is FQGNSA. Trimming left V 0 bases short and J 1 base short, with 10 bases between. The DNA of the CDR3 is TGTGCCAGCAGCTTAGCGGACGCTTCGTCCTACAATGAGCAGTTCTTC. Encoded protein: CASSLADASSYNEQFF. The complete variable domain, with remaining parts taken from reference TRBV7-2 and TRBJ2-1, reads GAGVSQSPSNKVTEKGKDVELRCDPISGHTALYWYRQSLGQGLEFLIYFQGNSAPDKSGLPSDRFSAERTGGSVSTLTIQRTQQEDSAVYLCASSLADASSYNEQFFGPGTRLTVL.

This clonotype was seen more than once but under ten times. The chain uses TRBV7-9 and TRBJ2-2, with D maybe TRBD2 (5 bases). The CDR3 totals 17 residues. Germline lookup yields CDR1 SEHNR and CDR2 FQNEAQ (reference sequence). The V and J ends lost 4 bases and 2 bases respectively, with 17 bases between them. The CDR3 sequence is CASSWRAGSPNTGELFF. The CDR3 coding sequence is TGTGCCAGCAGCTGGCGGGCTGGCAGCCCAAACACCGGGGAGCTGTTTTTT.

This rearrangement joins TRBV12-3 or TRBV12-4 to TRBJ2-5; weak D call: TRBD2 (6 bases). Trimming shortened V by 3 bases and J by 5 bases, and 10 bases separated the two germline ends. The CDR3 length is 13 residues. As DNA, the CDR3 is TGTGCCAGCAGTTTCGGAGGGGCGGAGACCCAGTACTTC. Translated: CASSFGGAETQYF.

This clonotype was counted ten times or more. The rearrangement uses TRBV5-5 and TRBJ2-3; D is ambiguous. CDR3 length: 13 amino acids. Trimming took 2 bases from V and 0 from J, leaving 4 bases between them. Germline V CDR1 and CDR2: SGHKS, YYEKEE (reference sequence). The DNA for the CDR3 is TGTGCCAGCAGCTTTAGGAGCACAGATACGCAGTATTTT. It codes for CASSFRSTDTQYF.

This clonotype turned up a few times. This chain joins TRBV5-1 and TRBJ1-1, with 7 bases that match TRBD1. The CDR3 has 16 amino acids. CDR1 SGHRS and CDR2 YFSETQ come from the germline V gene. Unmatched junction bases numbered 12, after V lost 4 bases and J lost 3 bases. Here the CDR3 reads CASSPENTGADTEAFF. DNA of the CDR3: TGCGCCAGCAGCCCAGAAAACACAGGGGCTGACACTGAAGCTTTCTTT.

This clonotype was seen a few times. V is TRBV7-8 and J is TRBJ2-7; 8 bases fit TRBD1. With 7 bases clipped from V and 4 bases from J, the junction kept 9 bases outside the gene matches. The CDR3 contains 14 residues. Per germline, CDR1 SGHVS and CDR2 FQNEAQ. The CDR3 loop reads CASTQGAGNYEQYF. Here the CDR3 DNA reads TGTGCCAGCACCCAGGGGGCCGGGAATTACGAGCAGTACTTC.

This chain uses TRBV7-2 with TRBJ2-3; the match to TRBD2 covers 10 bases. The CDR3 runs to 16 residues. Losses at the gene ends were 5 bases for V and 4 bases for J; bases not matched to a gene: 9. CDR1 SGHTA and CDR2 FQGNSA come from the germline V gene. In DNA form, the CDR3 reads TGTGCCAGCAGCGCCCAAGCGGGGGGGCCCCCAGATACGCAGTATTTT. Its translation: CASSAQAGGPPDTQYF.

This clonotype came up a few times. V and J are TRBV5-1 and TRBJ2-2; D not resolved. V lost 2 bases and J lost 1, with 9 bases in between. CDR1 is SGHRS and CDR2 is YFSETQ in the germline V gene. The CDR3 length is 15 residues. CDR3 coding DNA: TGCGCCAGCAGCTTAGGGTTCGGGAACACCGGGGAGCTGTTTTTT. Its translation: CASSLGFGNTGELFF.

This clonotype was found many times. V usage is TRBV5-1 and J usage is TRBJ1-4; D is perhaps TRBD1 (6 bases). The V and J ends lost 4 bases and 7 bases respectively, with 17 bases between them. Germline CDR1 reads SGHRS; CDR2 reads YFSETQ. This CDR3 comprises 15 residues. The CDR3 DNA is TGCGCCAGCAGCGCCCAGGACGGGGGCAGTGAAAAACTGTTTTTT. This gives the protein CASSAQDGGSEKLFF.

The CDR3 here is CASSQVGTGTDTQYF. The DNA for the CDR3 is TGTGCCAGCAGCCAAGTTGGGACGGGCACAGATACGCAGTATTTT. This chain links TRBV3-1 with TRBJ2-3, with D perhaps being TRBD1 or TRBD2 (5 bases each). The CDR3 is 15 residues long. Germline CDR1 and CDR2: LGHDT and YNNKEL (reference sequence). V was cut by 1 base and J by 1 base, with 9 bases left in between.

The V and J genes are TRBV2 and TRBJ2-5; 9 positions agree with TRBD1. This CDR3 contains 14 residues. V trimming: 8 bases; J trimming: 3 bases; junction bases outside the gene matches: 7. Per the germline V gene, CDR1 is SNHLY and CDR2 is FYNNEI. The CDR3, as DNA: TGTGCCAGCCTATTACAGGGGGCGGAAGAGACCCAGTACTTC. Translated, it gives CASLLQGAEETQYF.

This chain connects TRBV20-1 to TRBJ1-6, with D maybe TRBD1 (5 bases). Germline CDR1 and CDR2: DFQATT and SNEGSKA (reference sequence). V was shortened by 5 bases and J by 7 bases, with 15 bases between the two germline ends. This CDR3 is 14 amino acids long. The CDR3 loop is CSAGIPGGNSPLHF. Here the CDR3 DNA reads TGCAGTGCTGGAATCCCGGGGGGGAATTCACCCCTCCACTTT.

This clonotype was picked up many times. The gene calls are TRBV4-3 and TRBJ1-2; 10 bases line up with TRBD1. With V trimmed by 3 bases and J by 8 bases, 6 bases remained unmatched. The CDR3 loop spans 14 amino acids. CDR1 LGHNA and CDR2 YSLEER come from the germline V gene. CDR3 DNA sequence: TGCGCCAGCAGCCACGCTGGGACAGGGGTCGGCTACACCTTC. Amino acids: CASSHAGTGVGYTF.

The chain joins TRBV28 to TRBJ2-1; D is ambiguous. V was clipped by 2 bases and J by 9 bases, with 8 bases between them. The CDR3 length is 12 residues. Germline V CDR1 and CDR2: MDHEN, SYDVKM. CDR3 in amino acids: CASSLDRGEQFF. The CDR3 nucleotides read TGTGCCAGCAGTTTAGATCGCGGTGAGCAGTTCTTC.

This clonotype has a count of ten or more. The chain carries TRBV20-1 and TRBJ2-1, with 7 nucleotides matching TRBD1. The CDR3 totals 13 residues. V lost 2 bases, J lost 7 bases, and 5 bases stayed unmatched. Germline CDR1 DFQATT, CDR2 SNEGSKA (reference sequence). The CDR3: CSARRTGSNEQFF. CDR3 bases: TGCAGTGCTAGACGGACAGGTAGTAATGAGCAGTTCTTC.

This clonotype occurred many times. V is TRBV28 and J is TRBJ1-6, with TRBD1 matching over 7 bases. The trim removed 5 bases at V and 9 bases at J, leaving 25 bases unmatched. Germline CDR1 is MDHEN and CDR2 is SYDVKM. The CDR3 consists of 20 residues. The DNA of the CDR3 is TGTGCCAGCAGTCCCCACAGAACTACTCTGACAGGGACGGTCACTTCACCCCTCCACTTT. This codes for CASSPHRTTLTGTVTSPLHF. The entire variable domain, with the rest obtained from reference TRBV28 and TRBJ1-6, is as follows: DVKVTQSSRYLVKRTGEKVFLECVQDMDHENMFWYRQDPGLGLRLIYFSYDVKMKEKGDIPEGYSVSREKKERFSLILESASTNQTSMYLCASSPHRTTLTGTVTSPLHFGNGTRLTVT.

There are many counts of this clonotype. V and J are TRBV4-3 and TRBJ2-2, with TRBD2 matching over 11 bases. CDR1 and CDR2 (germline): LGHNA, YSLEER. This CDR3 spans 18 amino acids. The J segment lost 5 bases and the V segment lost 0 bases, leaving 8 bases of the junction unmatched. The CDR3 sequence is CASSQEWLAGGRTGELFF. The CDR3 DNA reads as TGCGCCAGCAGCCAAGAGTGGCTAGCGGGGGGTCGTACCGGGGAGCTGTTTTTT.

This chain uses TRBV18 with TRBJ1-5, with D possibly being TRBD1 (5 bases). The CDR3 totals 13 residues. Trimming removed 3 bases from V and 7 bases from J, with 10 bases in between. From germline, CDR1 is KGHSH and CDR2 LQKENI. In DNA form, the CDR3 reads TGTGCCAGCTCACCGTCCAGGGAACAGCCCCAGCATTTT. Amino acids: CASSPSREQPQHF.

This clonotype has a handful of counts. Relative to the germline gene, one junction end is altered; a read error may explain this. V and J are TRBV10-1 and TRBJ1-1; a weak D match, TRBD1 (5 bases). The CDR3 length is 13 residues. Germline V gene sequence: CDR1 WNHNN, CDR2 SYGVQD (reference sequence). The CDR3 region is CASSDAGYTEAFF. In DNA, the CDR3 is TGTGCCAGCAGTGATGCAGGGTACACTGAAGCTTTCTTT.

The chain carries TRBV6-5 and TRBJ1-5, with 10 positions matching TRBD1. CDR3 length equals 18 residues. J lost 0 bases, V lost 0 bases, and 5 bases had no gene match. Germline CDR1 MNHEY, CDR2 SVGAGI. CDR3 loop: CASSYSGTGVGSNQPQHF. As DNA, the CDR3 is TGTGCCAGCAGTTACTCAGGGACAGGGGTGGGTAGCAATCAGCCCCAGCATTTT.

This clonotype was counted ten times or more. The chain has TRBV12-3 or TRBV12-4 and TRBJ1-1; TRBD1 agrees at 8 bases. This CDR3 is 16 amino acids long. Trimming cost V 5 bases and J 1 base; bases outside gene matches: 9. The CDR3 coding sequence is TGTGCCAGCAGTCCAAGGACAGGGACAAAGAACACTGAAGCTTTCTTT. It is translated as CASSPRTGTKNTEAFF.

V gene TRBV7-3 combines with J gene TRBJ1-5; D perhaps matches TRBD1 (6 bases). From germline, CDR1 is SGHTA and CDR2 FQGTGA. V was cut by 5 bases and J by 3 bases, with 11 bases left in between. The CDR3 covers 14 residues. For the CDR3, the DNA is TGTGCCAGCAGCCCCGGACAGATCAATCAGCCCCAGCATTTT. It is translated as CASSPGQINQPQHF.